This T cell receptor (beta chain) was recorded in a study of beta chain features in type 1 diabetes. Broader study findings: All four CD4+ subsets from Type 1 diabetes patients carried moderately but significantly shorter TCRB CDR3s.

The isolated RNA, all of it, was reverse transcribed, so expressed TCRB transcripts were what got sequenced. The average output of naive, central memory and regulatory T cell samples was around 3.5 million reads. Profiling relied on immunoSEQ multiplex PCR, and the TCRdb table lists in-frame clones only, not all of them. The table records about 140,000 clones, more than 10% of them present only once. CDR1 and CDR2 from the germline V gene are LNHNV and YYDKDF (reference sequence). V was shortened by 1 base and J by 2 bases, with 8 bases between the two germline ends. The CDR3 is made up of 14 amino acids. Note on this clone: The antigen is not known.

V gene TRBV15 combines with J gene TRBJ2-5, with D unresolved. The origin of this receptor is a man aged 18 to 29 with type 1 diabetes. Sequences were obtained from central memory CD4+ T cells from blood. In nucleotides, the CDR3 is TGTGCCACCAGCAGAGGGGCGTTTCAAGAGACCCAGTACTTC. Encoded protein: CATSRGAFQETQYF.